This TCR beta chain was obtained from a study of blood T cell repertoires in COVID-19. Across the whole study: Specimens from acute and convalescent COVID-19 originated in the United States, Italy and Spain. Sources were T cells, B-cell-depleted T cells, or PBMCs; the material itself was cDNA or gDNA.

The CDR3 covers 14 residues. Germline CDR1 and CDR2: MDHEN and SYDVKM. Trimming cost V 6 bases and J 5 bases; bases outside gene matches: 2. Per the authors' pipeline: Researchers report that nucleated cell counts were estimated from reference gene primer amplification. Only in-frame clones appear in the TCRdb table, and some are missing; sequencing was by immunoSEQ multiplex PCR. The V and J calls and clone size are taken from that table; D and trimming were inferred from the DNA. This table has about 210,000 clones, approximately 90% appearing once. The chain is built from TRBV28 and TRBJ1-4, with 11 bases identical to TRBD1. The sequence was collected from a man younger than 45 with acute or convalescent COVID-19. Sequenced: peripheral blood. The CDR3 sequence is CASRGTGGNEKLFF. As DNA, the CDR3 is TGTGCCAGCAGAGGGACAGGGGGGAATGAAAAACTGTTTTTT.